The rows below give T cell receptor beta chains drawn from one sample of a study of T cell responses to AZD1222 COVID-19 vaccine. The table came from immunoSEQ multiplex PCR; TCRdb's copy has only in-frame clones and leaves some out. The data contain 75,000 to 95,000 clones, around 84% of them singletons. Source: peripheral blood, taken on day 0 of AZD1222 vaccination. The receptors stem from an adult in good health. Each CDR3 is given with its conserved first and last residue. A D gene is named only where the DNA matches it firmly. Clone size is not always given. Where it is, it says once, few, many or a class for expanded clones.

>-|TRBV7-3|TRBJ1-4|few
CASSLRHSEKLFF
TGTGCCAGCAGCTTAAGACACAGTGAAAAACTGTTTTTT
>TRBD2|TRBV19|TRBJ2-5|-
CASSVTSSGGQETQYF
TGTGCCAGTAGTGTCACCTCTAGCGGGGGGCAAGAGACCCAGTACTTC
>-|TRBV29-1|TRBJ1-1|medium-sized
CSVSGTEAFF
TGCAGCGTTTCTGGCACTGAAGCTTTCTTT
>-|TRBV7-2|TRBJ2-7|-
CASSLGGSTYEQYF
TGTGCCAGCAGCTTAGGGGGCAGCACCTACGAGCAGTACTTC
>-|TRBV9|TRBJ2-2|-
CASSVGGKNAGELFF
TGTGCCAGCAGCGTAGGTGGTAAGAACGCCGGGGAGCTGTTTTTT
>-|TRBV13|TRBJ2-1|-
CASSYLSSYNEQFF
TGTGCCAGCAGCTACCTGAGCTCCTACAATGAGCAGTTCTTC
>-|TRBV19|TRBJ2-7|-
CASSARQGGPYEQYF
TGTGCCAGTAGTGCCCGACAGGGAGGTCCCTACGAGCAGTACTTC
>-|TRBV25-1|TRBJ1-3|few
CASSAVEVGRTIYF
TGTGCCAGCAGTGCTGTTGAGGTAGGACGGACCATATATTTT
>-|TRBV11-2|TRBJ1-1|-
CASSSKWVGNTEAFF
TGTGCCAGCAGCTCAAAGTGGGTGGGGAACACTGAAGCTTTCTTT
>-|TRBV18|TRBJ2-7|-
CASSPGLYEQYF
TGTGCCAGCTCACCGGGGCTTTACGAGCAGTACTTC
>-|TRBV3-1/TRBV3-2|TRBJ2-1|-
CASSLGRSDNEQFF
TGTGCCAGCAGCCTTGGACGGTCAGACAATGAGCAGTTCTTC
>-|TRBV5-4|TRBJ1-2|-
CASSDTTHYGYTF
TGTGCCAGCAGCGATACTACCCACTATGGCTACACCTTC
>TRBD1|TRBV6-2/TRBV6-3|TRBJ2-7|-
CASCRQGCREQYF
TGTGCCAGCTGCCGACAGGGGTGTCGGGAGCAGTACTTC
>-|TRBV30|TRBJ1-4|-
CAWSVSRDGGRRNEKLFF
TGTGCCTGGAGTGTTTCCCGGGACGGGGGGCGACGTAATGAAAAACTGTTTTTT
>-|TRBV9|TRBJ2-1|-
CASTPDGASYNEQFF
TGTGCCAGCACCCCAGACGGGGCCTCCTACAATGAGCAGTTCTTC
>-|TRBV3-1/TRBV3-2|TRBJ1-1|-
CASSQRGGQRFMNTEAFF
TGTGCCAGCAGCCAAAGGGGAGGACAGCGCTTTATGAACACTGAAGCTTTCTTT
>-|TRBV5-1|TRBJ2-3|-
CASSLGQAPDTQYF
TGCGCCAGCAGCTTGGGGCAGGCCCCAGATACGCAGTATTTT
>-|TRBV28|TRBJ2-2|-
CASRETDGELFF
TGTGCCAGCAGAGAGACAGACGGGGAGCTGTTTTTT
>TRBD1|TRBV19|TRBJ1-5|few
CASSLQGPRGPVEPQHF
TGTGCCAGTAGTCTCCAGGGGCCCAGGGGGCCGGTGGAGCCCCAGCATTTT
>-|TRBV6-5|TRBJ1-5|-
CASSYGQFSPQHF
TGTGCCAGCAGTTACGGGCAGTTTAGTCCCCAGCATTTT
>-|TRBV19|TRBJ1-4|-
CASSTSGIGATNEKLFF
TGTGCCAGTAGTACGAGTGGGATTGGGGCAACTAATGAAAAACTGTTTTTT
>-|TRBV24-1|TRBJ1-2|-
CATSEDIYYGYTF
TGTGCCACCAGTGAGGACATCTACTATGGCTACACCTTC
>TRBD1|TRBV10-2|TRBJ1-2|-
CASSGSPGQAKYGYTF
TGCGCCAGCAGTGGCTCACCGGGACAGGCTAAATATGGCTACACCTTC
>TRBD1|TRBV4-2|TRBJ1-2|-
CASSRAGMTGNYGYTF
TGTGCCAGCAGCCGAGCGGGGATGACAGGGAACTATGGCTACACCTTC
>TRBD2|TRBV10-1|TRBJ2-7|few
CATSAGGLSEQYF
TGCGCCACAAGTGCGGGGGGGCTTAGCGAGCAGTACTTC
>TRBD2|TRBV5-1|TRBJ2-3|-
CASSLLGLAGGPDTQYF
TGCGCCAGCAGCTTGTTGGGACTAGCGGGGGGGCCGGATACGCAGTATTTT
>-|TRBV6-5|TRBJ2-7|few
CASSPPTADSYEQYF
TGTGCCAGCAGTCCCCCCACGGCGGACTCCTACGAGCAGTACTTC
>TRBD1|TRBV7-3|TRBJ2-7|-
CASSLTGGQDLYEQYF
TGTGCCAGCAGCTTAACGGGGGGACAGGACCTATACGAGCAGTACTTC
>-|TRBV28|TRBJ2-5|-
CASAVGETQYF
TGTGCCAGCGCGGTGGGAGAGACCCAGTACTTC
>TRBD1|TRBV6-2/TRBV6-3|TRBJ1-2|-
CASSQSGTGSHYGYTF
TGTGCCAGCAGCCAATCCGGGACAGGGAGCCACTATGGCTACACCTTC
>TRBD1|TRBV10-3|TRBJ1-1|few
CAISVGTDFEAFF
TGTGCCATCAGTGTAGGGACAGACTTTGAAGCTTTCTTT
>TRBD1|TRBV11-3|TRBJ2-2|once
CASSGTGTGELFF
TGTGCCAGCTCCGGGACAGGCACCGGGGAGCTGTTTTTT
>TRBD1|TRBV5-4|TRBJ1-5|medium-sized
CASSLQGAGQPQHF
TGTGCCAGCAGCCTACAGGGGGCCGGGCAGCCCCAGCATTTT
>-|TRBV3-1/TRBV3-2|TRBJ2-1|-
CASSQAPGTGYNEQFF
TGTGCCAGCAGCCAAGCACCCGGGACGGGCTACAATGAGCAGTTCTTC
>-|TRBV5-1|TRBJ1-4|once
CASSSTGRNEKLFF
TGCGCCAGCAGTTCTACAGGGAGGAATGAAAAACTGTTTTTT
>-|TRBV11-2|TRBJ1-1|-
CASSLTSNSNTEAFF
TGTGCCAGCAGCTTAACGAGCAATTCTAACACTGAAGCTTTCTTT
>-|TRBV18|TRBJ1-1|few
CASSPFPSGTEAFF
TGTGCCAGCTCACCATTCCCTTCGGGGACTGAAGCTTTCTTT
>-|TRBV6-4|TRBJ2-3|once
CASSDQGGSKQYF
TGTGCCAGCAGCGACCAGGGGGGTTCTAAGCAGTATTTT
>TRBD1|TRBV9|TRBJ1-5|-
CASSVSGQGDQPQHF
TGTGCCAGCAGCGTATCGGGACAGGGGGATCAGCCCCAGCATTTT
>TRBD1|TRBV7-8|TRBJ1-4|-
CASSSQGVREKLFF
TGTGCCAGCAGCTCACAGGGGGTCCGTGAAAAACTGTTTTTT
>TRBD1|TRBV4-3|TRBJ1-1|-
CASSQGDRGYNEAFF
TGCGCCAGCAGCCAAGGGGACAGGGGTTATAACGAAGCTTTCTTT
>-|TRBV19|TRBJ1-3|-
CASRDFSGNTIYF
TGTGCCAGTAGAGACTTCTCTGGAAACACCATATATTTT
>-|TRBV7-9|TRBJ1-1|once
CASSQTTGVTEAFF
TGTGCCAGCAGCCAGACTACCGGGGTTACTGAAGCTTTCTTT
>-|TRBV18|TRBJ2-2|-
CASSPFDRTGELFF
TGTGCCAGCTCACCATTCGACCGCACCGGGGAGCTGTTTTTT
>-|TRBV18|TRBJ1-1|-
CASSRNKKTGPEAFF
TGTGCCAGCTCACGCAACAAGAAGACAGGACCTGAAGCTTTCTTT
>-|TRBV9|TRBJ1-3|-
CASSGGRSSGNTIYF
TGTGCCAGCAGCGGTGGACGGAGCTCTGGAAACACCATATATTTT
>TRBD2|TRBV5-1|TRBJ2-1|-
CASSLPSGENEQFF
TGCGCCAGCAGCTTACCTAGCGGGGAGAATGAGCAGTTCTTC
>-|TRBV3-1/TRBV3-2|TRBJ2-5|-
CASSLSGTQYF
TGTGCCAGCAGCCTATCGGGGACCCAGTACTTC
>TRBD1|TRBV14|TRBJ2-7|-
CASSQLGTGDEQYF
TGTGCCAGCAGCCAACTTGGGACAGGGGACGAGCAGTACTTC
>-|TRBV5-1|TRBJ1-2|-
CASSPGPGQGLGTF
TGCGCCAGCAGCCCCGGCCCGGGCCAGGGTCTGGGTACCTTC
>-|TRBV7-9|TRBJ2-7|few
CASSLGVGGGYEQYF
TGTGCCAGCAGCTTGGGCGTGGGGGGTGGTTACGAGCAGTACTTC
>-|TRBV6-8|TRBJ2-7|once
CARSYSAGQAYEQYF
TGTGCCCGCAGTTACTCGGCAGGGCAAGCCTACGAGCAGTACTTC
>TRBD1|TRBV24-1|TRBJ2-2|once
CATSDPPDRGSNTGELFF
TGTGCCACCAGTGATCCGCCGGACAGGGGATCGAACACCGGGGAGCTGTTTTTT
>-|TRBV5-1|TRBJ2-5|-
CASSLGGGRETQYF
TGCGCCAGCAGCTTGGGTGGGGGCCGGGAGACCCAGTACTTC